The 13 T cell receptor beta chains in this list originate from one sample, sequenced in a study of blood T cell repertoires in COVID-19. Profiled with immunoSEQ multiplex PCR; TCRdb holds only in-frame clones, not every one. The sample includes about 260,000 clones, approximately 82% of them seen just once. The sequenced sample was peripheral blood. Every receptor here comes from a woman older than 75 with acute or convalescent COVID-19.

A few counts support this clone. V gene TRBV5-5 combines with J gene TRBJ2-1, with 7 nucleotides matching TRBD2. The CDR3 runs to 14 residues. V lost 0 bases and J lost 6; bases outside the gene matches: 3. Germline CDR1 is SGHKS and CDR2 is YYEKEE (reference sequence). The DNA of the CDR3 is TGTGCCAGCAGCTTGGGGACTAGTAGCAATGAGCAGTTCTTC. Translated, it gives CASSLGTSSNEQFF.

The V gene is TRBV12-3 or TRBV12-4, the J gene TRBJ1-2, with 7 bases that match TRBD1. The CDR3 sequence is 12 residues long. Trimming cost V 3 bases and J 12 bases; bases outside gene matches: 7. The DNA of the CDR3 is TGTGCCAGCAGTTTTGAGCAGGGGGGACACACCTTC. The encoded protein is CASSFEQGGHTF.

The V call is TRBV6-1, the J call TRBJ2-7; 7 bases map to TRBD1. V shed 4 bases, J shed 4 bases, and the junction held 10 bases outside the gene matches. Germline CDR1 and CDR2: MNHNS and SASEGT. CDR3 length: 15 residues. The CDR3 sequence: CASSAAGTANYEQYF. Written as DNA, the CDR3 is TGTGCCAGCAGTGCAGCCGGGACAGCAAATTACGAGCAGTACTTC.

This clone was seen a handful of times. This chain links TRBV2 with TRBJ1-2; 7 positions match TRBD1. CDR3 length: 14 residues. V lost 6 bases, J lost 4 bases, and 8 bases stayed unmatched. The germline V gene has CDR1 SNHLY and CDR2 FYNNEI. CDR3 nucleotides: TGTGCCAGCAGCGGGACAGCCGTTATCTATGGCTACACCTTC. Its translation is CASSGTAVIYGYTF.

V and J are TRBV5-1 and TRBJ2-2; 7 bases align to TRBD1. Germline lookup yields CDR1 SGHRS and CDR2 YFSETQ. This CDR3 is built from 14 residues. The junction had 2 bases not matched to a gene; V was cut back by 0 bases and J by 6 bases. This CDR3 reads CASSLADRAGELFF. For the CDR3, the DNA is TGCGCCAGCAGCTTGGCCGACAGGGCCGGGGAGCTGTTTTTT.

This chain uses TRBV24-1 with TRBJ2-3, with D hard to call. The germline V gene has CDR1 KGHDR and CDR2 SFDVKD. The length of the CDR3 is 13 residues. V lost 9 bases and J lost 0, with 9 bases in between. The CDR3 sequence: CATDSASTDTQYF. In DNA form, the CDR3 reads TGTGCCACCGACTCAGCGAGCACAGATACGCAGTATTTT.

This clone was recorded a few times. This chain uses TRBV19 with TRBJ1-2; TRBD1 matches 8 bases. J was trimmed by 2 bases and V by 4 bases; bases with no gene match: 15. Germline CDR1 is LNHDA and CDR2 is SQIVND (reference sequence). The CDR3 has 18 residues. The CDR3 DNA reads TGTGCCAGTAGTACTCGACGGGACAGGCAGACTTCCAACTATGGCTACACCTTC. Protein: CASSTRRDRQTSNYGYTF.

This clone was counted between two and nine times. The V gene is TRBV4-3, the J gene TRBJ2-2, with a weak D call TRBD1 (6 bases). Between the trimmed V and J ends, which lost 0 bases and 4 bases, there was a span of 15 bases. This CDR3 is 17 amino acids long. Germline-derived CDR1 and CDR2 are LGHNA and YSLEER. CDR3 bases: TGCGCCAGCAGCCAAGAGCCCGACAGGCGAAGCACCGGGGAGCTGTTTTTT. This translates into CASSQEPDRRSTGELFF.

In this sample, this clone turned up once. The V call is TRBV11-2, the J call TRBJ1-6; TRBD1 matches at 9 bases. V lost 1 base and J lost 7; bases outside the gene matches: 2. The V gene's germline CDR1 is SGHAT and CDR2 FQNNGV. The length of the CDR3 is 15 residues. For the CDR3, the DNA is TGTGCCAGCAGCTTAGTAGGGACAGGGAATTCACCCCTCCACTTT. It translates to CASSLVGTGNSPLHF.

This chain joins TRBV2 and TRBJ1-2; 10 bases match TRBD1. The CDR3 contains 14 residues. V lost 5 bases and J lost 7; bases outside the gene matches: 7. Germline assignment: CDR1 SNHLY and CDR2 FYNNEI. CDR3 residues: CASSKGTGEGGYTF. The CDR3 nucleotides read TGTGCCAGCAGTAAAGGGACAGGGGAGGGTGGCTACACCTTC.

Written as DNA, the CDR3 is TGTGCCAGTAGTTTGAGGAATGAGCAGTTCTTC. Protein sequence: CASSLRNEQFF. This chain joins TRBV19 and TRBJ2-1; no clear D. Per the germline V gene, CDR1 is LNHDA and CDR2 is SQIVND (reference sequence). V gave up 5 bases and J gave up 7 bases, with 6 bases separating them. The CDR3 extends over 11 amino acids.

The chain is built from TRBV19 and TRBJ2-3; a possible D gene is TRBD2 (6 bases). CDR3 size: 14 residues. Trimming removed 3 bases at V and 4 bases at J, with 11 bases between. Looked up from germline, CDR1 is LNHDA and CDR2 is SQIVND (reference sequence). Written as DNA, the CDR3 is TGTGCCAGTAGTATCCTTAGGGAGGCAGATACGCAGTATTTT. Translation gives CASSILREADTQYF.

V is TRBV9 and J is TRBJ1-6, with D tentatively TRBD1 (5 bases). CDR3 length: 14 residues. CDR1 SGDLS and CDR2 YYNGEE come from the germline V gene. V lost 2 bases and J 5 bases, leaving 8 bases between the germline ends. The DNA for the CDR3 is TGTGCCAGCAGCGTCTTACAGGATAATTCACCCCTCCACTTT. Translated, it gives CASSVLQDNSPLHF.